The rows below give T cell receptor beta chains drawn from one sample of a study of blood T cell repertoires in COVID-19. Clones were read by immunoSEQ multiplex PCR, and TCRdb kept only the in-frame ones, dropping some. The table records roughly 120,000 clones, over 60% of them present only once. Sequenced input: peripheral blood. The receptors were sampled from a human donor in a cohort sampled during active COVID-19. Each CDR3 is given with its conserved first and last residue. D genes are given only for firm matches. Clone sizes are given selectively: once, few, many, or a class where the clone is expanded.

TRBV9,TRBJ2-7,.,.,TGTGCCAGCAGCCAGGGCCCTCTATACGAGCAGTACTTC,CASSQGPLYEQYF
TRBV2,TRBJ2-7,.,.,TGTGCCAATTCTCCGACAGAGGCTTACGAGCAGTACTTC,CANSPTEAYEQYF
TRBV13,TRBJ2-7,.,.,TGTGCCAGCTTTCGTGCGGGGGCATCCTACGAGCAGTACTTC,CASFRAGASYEQYF
TRBV9,TRBJ2-7,.,TRBD2,TGTGCCAGCAGCGACTCCGGGACTAGCGGTCGCACGTACGAGCAGTACTTC,CASSDSGTSGRTYEQYF
TRBV7-9,TRBJ1-6,.,.,TGTGCCAGCAGCTTTGAGGGTTGGAGCTCCTATAATTCACCCCTCCACTTT,CASSFEGWSSYNSPLHF
TRBV4-2,TRBJ1-5,.,.,TGTGCCAGCAGCCAAGTGCGGCGGGGGGACCAGCCCCAGCATTTT,CASSQVRRGDQPQHF
TRBV4-2,TRBJ2-1,.,TRBD2,TGTGCCAGCAGCCAAGAGAGGCAAGGACTAGCGGAGAGGGATGAGCAGTTCTTC,CASSQERQGLAERDEQFF
TRBV19,TRBJ1-5,once,.,TGTGCCAGTAGTATAGCCAGGGGCGGCTACAATCAGCCCCAGCATTTT,CASSIARGGYNQPQHF
TRBV3-1/TRBV3-2,TRBJ2-5,.,.,TGTGCCAGCAGCCAAGGTCTCGTGGGGGGAGAGACCCAGTACTTC,CASSQGLVGGETQYF
TRBV13,TRBJ1-6,many,TRBD1,TGTGCCAGCAGCTCAGGGACAGGGACGACACCCCTCCACTTT,CASSSGTGTTPLHF
TRBV7-9,TRBJ2-1,.,TRBD2,TGTGCCAGCAGCTCTTATCAAGCGGGGGTTTACAATGAGCAGTTCTTC,CASSSYQAGVYNEQFF
TRBV19,TRBJ1-2,.,.,TGTGCCAGTAGTCTCACATATGGCTACACCTTC,CASSLTYGYTF
TRBV7-2,TRBJ2-7,.,.,TGTGCCAGCAGCCCACTGTCCGGGCGGGGCTACGAGCAGTACTTC,CASSPLSGRGYEQYF
TRBV2,TRBJ2-1,.,.,TGTGCCAGCAGGGGCTTCTACAATGAGCAGTTCTTC,CASRGFYNEQFF
TRBV20-1,TRBJ2-7,.,.,TGCAGTGCTAGGGCAGCCTACGAGCAGTACTTC,CSARAAYEQYF